The 15 T cell receptor beta chains given below trace back to one sample, sequenced in a study of cytomegalovirus exposure and HLA in healthy donors (TCRdb year 2017). The receptor library was made with the immunoSEQ multiplex PCR assay. The multiplex PCR relied on a mix of 60 forward primers for TCR Vbeta segments and 13 reverse primers for TCR Jbeta segments. TCRdb mirrors the immuneACCESS table, restricted to in-frame sequences. Some clones are absent from its copies; in checked studies, under half trace to an unresolved V gene, and the reason for the others is unknown. This sample comprises 92,000 or so clones, roughly 67% of them detected only once. Together, the top ten hold around a fifth of the sample. Sequenced input: PBMCs. The receptors stem from a woman between 50 and 59 years old in good health and CMV-seropositive.

This clone showed up just a few times. J is TRBJ1-2 and V is TRBV5-4, with D maybe TRBD1 (6 bases). Trimming pared 3 bases from V and 8 bases from J, leaving 11 bases between. CDR3 length: 12 amino acids. Germline values: CDR1 SGHNT, CDR2 YYREEE (reference sequence). CDR3 coding DNA: TGTGCCAGCAGCTCGACAGGCTGGGGCTACACCTTC. Protein sequence: CASSSTGWGYTF.

This clone has a handful of counts. This sequence joins TRBV5-1 and TRBJ1-1; D unresolved. Trimming left V 3 bases short and J 4 bases short, with 13 bases between. The V gene's germline CDR1 is SGHRS and CDR2 YFSETQ. The CDR3 has 14 amino acids. The CDR3 protein is CASSSGALRTEAFF. CDR3 sequence (DNA): TGCGCCAGCAGCTCGGGAGCGTTACGCACTGAAGCTTTCTTT.

This clone was counted once. The CDR3 nucleotides read TGTGCCATCACTCCGGGACAGGGAAACTACACCTTC. Its protein is CAITPGQGNYTF. The gene calls are TRBV10-3 and TRBJ1-2; 9 bases agree with TRBD1. The CDR3 is made up of 12 amino acids. Germline lookup yields CDR1 ENHRY and CDR2 SYGVKD. J gave up 10 bases and V 7 bases, and 7 bases lay outside the gene matches.

The chain couples TRBV4-3 to TRBJ2-1, with TRBD2 matching 9 bases. The V segment lost 4 bases and the J segment 3 bases; nucleotides outside the gene matches: 10. CDR1 is LGHNA and CDR2 is YSLEER in the germline V gene. This CDR3 is 17 amino acids long. DNA of the CDR3: TGCGCCAGCAGCCGCGACGGGGGAGCGGGGGGCTACAATGAGCAGTTCTTC. Its translation is CASSRDGGAGGYNEQFF.

This clone turned up a few times. The V gene is TRBV28, the J gene TRBJ1-3; the match to TRBD1 covers 7 bases. The CDR3 totals 12 residues. V dropped 7 bases and J dropped 4; count of bases not matched to a gene: 1. Germline CDR1 reads MDHEN; CDR2 reads SYDVKM. The CDR3 region has the DNA TGTGCCAGCACGACAGGGGGAAACACCATATATTTT. This codes for CASTTGGNTIYF.

The chain combines TRBV7-6 with TRBJ1-5; the D is unclear. The CDR3 is 14 amino acids. Germline CDR1 reads SGHVS; CDR2 reads FNYEAQ. V was shortened by 1 base and J by 4 bases, with 8 bases between the two germline ends. The CDR3 is CASSLELENQPQHF. The CDR3 region has the DNA TGTGCCAGCAGCTTAGAGTTGGAGAATCAGCCCCAGCATTTT.

The V gene is TRBV2, the J gene TRBJ2-5; D is possibly TRBD1 (7 bases). Germline values: CDR1 SNHLY, CDR2 FYNNEI. Trimming shortened V by 5 bases and J by 5 bases, and 27 bases separated the two germline ends. The CDR3 totals 18 residues. CDR3 coding DNA: TGTGCCAGCAGTACAGGGGACTCCGTGCCCGTATTAGGGGAGACCCAGTACTTC. Protein sequence: CASSTGDSVPVLGETQYF.

The chain joins TRBV7-9 to TRBJ2-5, with TRBD1 identical over 8 bases. The CDR3 consists of 15 residues. Trimming at V came to 4 bases and at J to 2 bases, leaving 6 bases not matched to a gene. Germline V lookup: CDR1 SEHNR, CDR2 FQNEAQ (reference sequence). CDR3 residues: CASSWAGGPQETQYF. For the CDR3, the DNA is TGTGCCAGCAGCTGGGCAGGGGGCCCACAAGAGACCCAGTACTTC.

This chain joins TRBV19 and TRBJ1-6; a possible D gene is TRBD1 (5 bases). This CDR3 spans 13 amino acids. V was clipped by 9 bases and J by 9 bases, with 15 bases between them. Per the germline V gene, CDR1 is LNHDA and CDR2 is SQIVND (reference sequence). CDR3 DNA: TGTGCCAGCCAGGGAACGTTGGCTTCACCCCTCCACTTT. It codes for CASQGTLASPLHF.

V is TRBV5-6 and J is TRBJ2-5, with D maybe TRBD2 (6 bases). This CDR3 is 14 amino acids long. Per germline, CDR1 SGHDT and CDR2 YYEEEE. Deletions cut 3 bases from V and 5 bases from J, with 14 bases between. The DNA of the CDR3 is TGTGCCAGCAGCTCCTTCCGGGACTCCGAGACCCAGTACTTC. It is translated as CASSSFRDSETQYF.

This clone showed up many times. This chain connects TRBV5-6 to TRBJ1-2, with D unclear. In germline, CDR1 is SGHDT, CDR2 YYEEEE. The CDR3 is 17 residues long. Trimming removed 5 bases from V and 2 bases from J, with 22 bases in between. CDR3 in DNA: TGTGCCAGCAGACCTATAGCCCTCCCGGAGACGAACTATGGCTACACCTTC. Protein product: CASRPIALPETNYGYTF.

The rearrangement links TRBV30 to TRBJ1-6; 7 positions match TRBD1. The V gene's germline CDR1 is GTSNPN and CDR2 SVGIG (reference sequence). V was clipped by 4 bases and J by 11 bases; unmatched bases: 11. The CDR3 contains 14 residues. DNA for the CDR3: TGTGCCTGGACCGTGGGGGACAGAAGGACACCCCTCCACTTT. Amino acids: CAWTVGDRRTPLHF.

This clone has a handful of counts. This rearrangement joins TRBV28 to TRBJ1-2; D gene unclear. Germline loops: CDR1 MDHEN, CDR2 SYDVKM. Trimming left V 3 bases short and J 8 bases short, with 10 bases between. The CDR3 runs to 12 residues. The CDR3 DNA reads TGTGCCAGCAGTTTTTCCAATCGGGGCTACACCTTC. It yields the protein CASSFSNRGYTF.

The chain has TRBV27 and TRBJ2-1; TRBD1 might be the D (5 bases). CDR1 is MNHEY and CDR2 is SMNVEV in the germline V gene (reference sequence). The CDR3 is made up of 15 amino acids. The ends were cut back, 3 bases at V and 8 bases at J, with 17 bases in the middle. CDR3 amino acids: CASSFLGPPKDEQFF. In DNA, the CDR3 is TGTGCCAGCAGTTTCTTGGGGCCCCCTAAAGATGAGCAGTTCTTC.

The chain has TRBV5-1 and TRBJ1-4; 8 nucleotides agree with TRBD1. The CDR3 contains 15 residues. Germline assignment: CDR1 SGHRS and CDR2 YFSETQ. The trim removed 5 bases at V and 8 bases at J, leaving 11 bases unmatched. CDR3 loop: CASRDPGGSGEKLFF. CDR3 bases: TGCGCCAGCAGGGATCCAGGGGGCAGTGGGGAAAAACTGTTTTTT.